This T cell receptor (beta chain) was found in a study of CD8 T cells in Susac syndrome. Study-level background: When their blood was taken, patients with Susac syndrome were therapy-naive, taking corticosteroids, or taking intravenous immunoglobulin alone.

Germline trimming cut 5 bases from V and 2 bases from J; bases unmatched to any gene: 4. The CDR3 extends over 14 amino acids. Random-hexamer reverse transcription was applied to roughly 0.45 to 1 ug RNA. TCRdb re-called the immunoSEQ multiplex PCR reads through MiXCR, storing one row per CDR3 protein. The data hold about 200,000 distinct CDR3 sequences, with around 90% observed a single time. A few counts support this clonotype. The chain links TRBV12-3 or TRBV12-4 to TRBJ2-7; 9 bases fit TRBD1. The specimen was CD4+ T cells from PBMCs. This TCR came from a human donor with Susac syndrome. CDR3 amino acids: CASSRGQGAYEQYF. DNA for the CDR3: TGTGCCAGCAGTCGGGGACAGGGCGCCTACGAGCAGTACTTC.